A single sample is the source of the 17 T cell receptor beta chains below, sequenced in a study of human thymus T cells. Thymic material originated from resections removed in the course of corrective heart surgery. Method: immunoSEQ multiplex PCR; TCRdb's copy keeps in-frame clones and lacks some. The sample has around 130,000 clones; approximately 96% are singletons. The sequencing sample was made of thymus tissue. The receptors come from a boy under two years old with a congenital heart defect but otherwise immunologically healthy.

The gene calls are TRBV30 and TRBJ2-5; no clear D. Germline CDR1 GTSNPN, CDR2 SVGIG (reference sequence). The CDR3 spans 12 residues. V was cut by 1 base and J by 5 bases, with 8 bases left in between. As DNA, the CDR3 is TGTGCCTGGAGTGACTTTTTGGAGACCCAGTACTTC. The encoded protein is CAWSDFLETQYF.

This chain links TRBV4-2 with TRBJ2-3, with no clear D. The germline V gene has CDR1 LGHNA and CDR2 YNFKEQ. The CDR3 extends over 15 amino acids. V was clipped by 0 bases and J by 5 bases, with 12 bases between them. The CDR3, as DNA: TGTGCCAGCAGCCAAGATGAGGTTGTCGGAGATACGCAGTATTTT. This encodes CASSQDEVVGDTQYF.

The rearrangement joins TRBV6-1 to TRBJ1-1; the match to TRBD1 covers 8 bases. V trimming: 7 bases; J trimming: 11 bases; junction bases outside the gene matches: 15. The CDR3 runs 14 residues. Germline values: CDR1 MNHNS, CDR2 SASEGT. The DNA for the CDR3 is TGTGCCAGCAAAGGGAGCGGCGGGGACAGGACTGCTTTCTTT. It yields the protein CASKGSGGDRTAFF.

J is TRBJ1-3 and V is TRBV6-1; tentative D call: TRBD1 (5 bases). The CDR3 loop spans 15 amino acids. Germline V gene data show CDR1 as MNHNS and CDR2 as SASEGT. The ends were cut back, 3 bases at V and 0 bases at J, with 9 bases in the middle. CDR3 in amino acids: CASSEAGNSGNTIYF. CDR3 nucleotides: TGTGCCAGCAGTGAGGCAGGGAACTCTGGAAACACCATATATTTT.

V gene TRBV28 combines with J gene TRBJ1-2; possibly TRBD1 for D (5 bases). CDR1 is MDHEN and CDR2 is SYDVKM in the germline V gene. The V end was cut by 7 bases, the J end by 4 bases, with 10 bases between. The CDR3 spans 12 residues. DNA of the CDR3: TGTGCCAGCACCCAGGGTACCTATGGCTACACCTTC. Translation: CASTQGTYGYTF.

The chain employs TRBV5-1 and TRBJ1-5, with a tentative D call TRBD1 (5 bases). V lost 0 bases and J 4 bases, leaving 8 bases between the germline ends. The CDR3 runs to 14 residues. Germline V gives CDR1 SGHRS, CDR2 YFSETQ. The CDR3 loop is CASSLGGGNQPQHF. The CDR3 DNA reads TGCGCCAGCAGCTTGGGTGGGGGTAATCAGCCCCAGCATTTT.

The CDR3 is CASSLASGGRGETQYF. In DNA, the CDR3 is TGTGCCAGCAGTTTGGCTAGCGGGGGGCGGGGGGAGACCCAGTACTTC. The chain joins TRBV27 to TRBJ2-5; TRBD2 matches at 11 bases. Per germline, CDR1 MNHEY and CDR2 SMNVEV (reference sequence). The J segment lost 5 bases and the V segment lost 3 bases, leaving 8 bases of the junction unmatched. CDR3 length equals 16 residues.

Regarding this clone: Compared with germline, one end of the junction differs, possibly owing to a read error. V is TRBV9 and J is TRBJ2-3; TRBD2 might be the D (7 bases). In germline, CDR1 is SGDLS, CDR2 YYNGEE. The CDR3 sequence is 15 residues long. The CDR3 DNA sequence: TGTGCCAGCAGCGTATGCGGGGGCTATACAGAAACGCAGTATTTT. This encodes CASSVCGGYTETQYF. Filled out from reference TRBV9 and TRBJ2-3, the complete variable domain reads DSGVTQTPKHLITATGQRVTLRCSPRSGDLSVYWYQQSLDQGLQFLIQYYNGEERAKGNILERFSAQQFPDLHSELNLSSLELGDSALYFCASSVCGGYTETQYFGPGTRLTVL.

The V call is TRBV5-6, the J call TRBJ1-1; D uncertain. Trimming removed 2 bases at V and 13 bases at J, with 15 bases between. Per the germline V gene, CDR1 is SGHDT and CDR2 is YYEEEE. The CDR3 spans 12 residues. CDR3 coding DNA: TGTGCCAGCAGCTTAATCACGAGGTTCGATTTCTTT. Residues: CASSLITRFDFF.

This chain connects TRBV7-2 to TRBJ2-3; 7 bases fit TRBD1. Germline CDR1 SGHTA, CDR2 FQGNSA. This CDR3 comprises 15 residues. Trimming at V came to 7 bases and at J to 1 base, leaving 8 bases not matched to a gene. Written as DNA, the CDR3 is TGTGCCAGCACCGCGTACAGGGGCTGCACAGATACGCAGTATTTT. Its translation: CASTAYRGCTDTQYF.

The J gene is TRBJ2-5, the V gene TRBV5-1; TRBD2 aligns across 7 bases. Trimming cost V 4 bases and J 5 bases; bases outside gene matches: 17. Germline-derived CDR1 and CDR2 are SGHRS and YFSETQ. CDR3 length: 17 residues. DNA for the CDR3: TGCGCCAGCAGCCAACGGCGGGCGGGACCGCGGGGGGAGACCCAGTACTTC. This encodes CASSQRRAGPRGETQYF.

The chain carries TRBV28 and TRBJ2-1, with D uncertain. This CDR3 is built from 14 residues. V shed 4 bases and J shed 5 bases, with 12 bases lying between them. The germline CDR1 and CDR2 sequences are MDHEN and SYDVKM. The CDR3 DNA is TGTGCCAGCAGTTCCCAACGACTGAACAATGAGCAGTTCTTC. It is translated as CASSSQRLNNEQFF. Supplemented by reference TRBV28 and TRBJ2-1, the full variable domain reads DVKVTQSSRYLVKRTGEKVFLECVQDMDHENMFWYRQDPGLGLRLIYFSYDVKMKEKGDIPEGYSVSREKKERFSLILESASTNQTSMYLCASSSQRLNNEQFFGPGTRLTVL.

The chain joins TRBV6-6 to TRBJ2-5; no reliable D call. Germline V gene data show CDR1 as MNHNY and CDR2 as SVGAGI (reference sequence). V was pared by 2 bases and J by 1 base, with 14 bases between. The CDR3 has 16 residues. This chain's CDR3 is CASSYVGSLTQETQYF. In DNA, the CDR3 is TGTGCCAGCAGTTACGTAGGCAGCTTGACCCAAGAGACCCAGTACTTC.

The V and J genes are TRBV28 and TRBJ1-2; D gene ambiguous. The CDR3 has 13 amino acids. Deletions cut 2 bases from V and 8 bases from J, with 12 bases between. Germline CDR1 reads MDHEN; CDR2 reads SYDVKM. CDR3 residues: CASSLGRKRGYTF. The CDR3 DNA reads TGTGCCAGCAGTTTAGGACGTAAGAGGGGCTACACCTTC.

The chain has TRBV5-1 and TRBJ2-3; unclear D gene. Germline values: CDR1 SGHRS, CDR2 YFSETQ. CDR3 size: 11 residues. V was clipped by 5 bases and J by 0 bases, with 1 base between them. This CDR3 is CASRSTDTQYF. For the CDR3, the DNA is TGCGCCAGCAGGAGCACAGATACGCAGTATTTT.

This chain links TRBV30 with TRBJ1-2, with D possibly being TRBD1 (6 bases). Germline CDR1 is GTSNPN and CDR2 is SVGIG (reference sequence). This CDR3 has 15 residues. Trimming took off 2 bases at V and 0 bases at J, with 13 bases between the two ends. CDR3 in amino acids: CAWSSPDSTNYGYTF. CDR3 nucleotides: TGTGCCTGGAGTTCCCCGGACAGCACTAACTATGGCTACACCTTC.

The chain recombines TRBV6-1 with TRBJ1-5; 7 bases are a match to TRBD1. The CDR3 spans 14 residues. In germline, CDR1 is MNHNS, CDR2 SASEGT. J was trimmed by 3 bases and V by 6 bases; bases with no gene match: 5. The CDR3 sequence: CASRPQGSNQPQHF. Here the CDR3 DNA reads TGTGCCAGCAGGCCACAGGGGTCCAATCAGCCCCAGCATTTT.